The 18 T cell receptor beta chains below come from one sample, sequenced in a study of neurological immune-mediated disorders. TCRdb redid the calling of the 5' RACE reads with MiXCR, one entry per CDR3 protein. The table records more than 40,000 distinct CDR3 sequences, roughly 14% of them present only once. Sequenced material: CD4+ T cells from blood. The receptors derive from a woman aged 55-69 years with HTLV-1-associated myelopathy (HAM/TSP).

This clonotype was seen ten or more times. The V and J genes are TRBV20-1 and TRBJ2-7; 8 positions match TRBD2. Trimming took 3 bases from V and 4 from J; bases not matched to a gene: 2. The CDR3 loop spans 12 amino acids. In germline, CDR1 is DFQATT, CDR2 SNEGSKA (reference sequence). CDR3 in DNA: TGCAGTGCTAGCTCTAGCGGGTACGAGCAGTACTTC. It yields the protein CSASSSGYEQYF.

In its sample, this clonotype was seen many times. This chain connects TRBV29-1 to TRBJ2-3; either TRBD1 or TRBD2 may supply D (5 bases each). The CDR3 has 13 amino acids. Trimming removed 7 bases at V and 0 bases at J, with 11 bases between. Germline V lookup: CDR1 SQVTM, CDR2 ANQGSEA. The CDR3 sequence is CSAPGPSTDTQYF. CDR3 DNA: TGCAGCGCTCCGGGACCTAGCACAGATACGCAGTATTTT.

In its sample, this clonotype was seen a few times. V usage is TRBV20-1 and J usage is TRBJ2-3, with D unresolved. V lost 0 bases to trimming and J lost 2 bases, with 12 bases between them. Germline V gene lookup returns CDR1 DFQATT and CDR2 SNEGSKA (reference sequence). CDR3 length: 15 residues. CDR3 nucleotides: TGCAGTGCTAGAGATGAGAGACGAGCCACAGATACGCAGTATTTT. Translated: CSARDERRATDTQYF.

The V call is TRBV20-1, the J call TRBJ2-3; 12 bases fit TRBD1. The ends lost 6 bases at V and 3 bases at J; junction bases unmatched: 7. Per germline, CDR1 DFQATT and CDR2 SNEGSKA (reference sequence). There are 15 residues in the CDR3. The DNA of the CDR3 is TGCAGTGCGGGACAGGGGGCGCCGGGGACAGATACGCAGTATTTT. The encoded protein is CSAGQGAPGTDTQYF.

This clonotype was seen many times. The CDR3 sequence: CASRTSGGSASTDTQYF. In DNA, the CDR3 is TGTGCCAGCAGGACTAGCGGGGGTAGCGCTAGCACAGATACGCAGTATTTT. The chain recombines TRBV2 with TRBJ2-3, with TRBD2 matching 12 bases. CDR3 size: 17 residues. Germline CDR1 reads SNHLY; CDR2 reads FYNNEI. Trimming at V came to 6 bases and at J to 0 bases, leaving 7 bases not matched to a gene.

This clonotype was seen repeatedly, ten times or more. The chain uses TRBV3-1 and TRBJ1-1, with D unresolved. V dropped 0 bases and J dropped 8 bases, with 13 bases sitting between them. The CDR3 is 14 amino acids. CDR1 and CDR2 from the germline V gene are LGHDT and YNNKEL (reference sequence). The CDR3 nucleotides read TGTGCCAGCAGCCAAGATTTCGGAGGTACAGAAGCTTTCTTT. Protein sequence: CASSQDFGGTEAFF.

This clonotype was observed many times. The V and J genes are TRBV5-1 and TRBJ2-7, with 13 nucleotides matching TRBD2. The V and J ends lost 4 bases and 1 base, in that order; junction bases with no gene match: 2. The germline CDR1 and CDR2 sequences are SGHRS and YFSETQ. The CDR3 is made up of 15 amino acids. In DNA form, the CDR3 reads TGCGCCAGCAGCAGACTAGCGGGGGGATCCTACGAGCAGTACTTC. This gives the protein CASSRLAGGSYEQYF.

This clonotype appeared many times. The chain has TRBV20-1 and TRBJ1-1; no definite D call. Trimming removed 3 bases at V and 0 bases at J, with 11 bases between. This CDR3 has 14 residues. Germline assignment: CDR1 DFQATT and CDR2 SNEGSKA (reference sequence). CDR3 protein: CSASVRRLNTEAFF. The DNA of the CDR3 is TGCAGTGCTAGTGTTAGAAGGTTGAACACTGAAGCTTTCTTT.

The chain recombines TRBV24-1 with TRBJ2-1; 10 nucleotides agree with TRBD2. CDR3 size: 18 residues. Germline V gene sequence: CDR1 KGHDR, CDR2 SFDVKD. Trimming cost V 1 base and J 0 bases; bases outside gene matches: 5. The DNA for the CDR3 is TGTGCCACCAGTGATTTTTCGGCTAGCGGGAGCTCCTACAATGAGCAGTTCTTC. Its protein is CATSDFSASGSSYNEQFF.

This clonotype showed up just a few times. The rearrangement joins TRBV5-1 to TRBJ2-3; no definite D call. Germline V gene lookup returns CDR1 SGHRS and CDR2 YFSETQ. There are 13 residues in the CDR3. Trimming took off 5 bases at V and 3 bases at J, with 10 bases between the two ends. This CDR3 reads CASRVEGTDTQYF. The CDR3 nucleotides read TGCGCCAGCAGAGTTGAAGGGACAGATACGCAGTATTTT.

This clonotype has a count of ten or more. The chain employs TRBV20-1 and TRBJ1-3; no clear D gene. V shed 4 bases and J shed 0 bases, with 10 bases lying between them. This CDR3 is built from 14 residues. CDR1 is DFQATT, CDR2 SNEGSKA, per germline (reference sequence). The CDR3 reads CSAIDASSGNTIYF. CDR3 in DNA: TGCAGTGCTATTGACGCTTCCTCTGGAAACACCATATATTTT.

This clonotype has ten or more counts. The J gene is TRBJ2-2, the V gene TRBV20-1; TRBD1 matches at 11 bases. CDR1 and CDR2 (germline): DFQATT, SNEGSKA (reference sequence). After removal of 5 bases from V and 3 bases from J, the junction contained 5 bases not matched to a gene. CDR3 size: 15 residues. The CDR3 sequence: CSAQDRGLYTGELFF. The DNA for the CDR3 is TGCAGTGCTCAGGACAGGGGGCTTTACACCGGGGAGCTGTTTTTT.

This clonotype was recorded at least ten times. The chain carries TRBV3-1 and TRBJ1-1; D call uncertain. The CDR3 sequence is 14 residues long. V was clipped by 5 bases and J by 6 bases, with 16 bases between them. Germline lookup yields CDR1 LGHDT and CDR2 YNNKEL (reference sequence). The CDR3 nucleotides are TGTGCCAGCAGCATCTTCCCCCAGACTCCTGAAGCTTTCTTT. This encodes CASSIFPQTPEAFF.

There are many counts of this clonotype. This chain connects TRBV2 to TRBJ2-1; the match to TRBD2 covers 10 bases. The CDR3 length is 13 residues. V was clipped by 3 bases and J by 10 bases; unmatched bases: 3. Germline CDR1 SNHLY, CDR2 FYNNEI. CDR3 bases: TGTGCCAGCAGTGACAATAGCGGGGGGGAGCAGTTCTTC. Translating it yields CASSDNSGGEQFF.

This clonotype was seen at least ten times. Here the CDR3 reads CASSRLDREKEPQHF. The CDR3, as DNA: TGTGCCAGCAGCAGGCTGGACAGGGAAAAAGAGCCCCAGCATTTT. The chain couples TRBV5-6 to TRBJ1-5, with TRBD1 identical over 8 bases. This CDR3 has 15 residues. Germline-derived CDR1 and CDR2 are SGHDT and YYEEEE. V shed 4 bases and J 8 bases; nucleotides not matched to a gene: 11.

The sample holds many counts of this clonotype. CDR3 residues: CSAIRDFFMNTEAFF. The CDR3 DNA reads as TGCAGTGCTATAAGGGACTTTTTTATGAACACTGAAGCTTTCTTT. The chain is built from TRBV20-1 and TRBJ1-1; the D gene is possibly TRBD1 (5 bases). CDR3 length: 15 residues. The V end was cut by 4 bases, the J end by 0 bases, with 15 bases between. The germline V gene has CDR1 DFQATT and CDR2 SNEGSKA (reference sequence).

In DNA, the CDR3 is TGCAGTGCTAGTGGACTAGCGGGCAGTCTTGAGCAGTACTTC. The encoded protein is CSASGLAGSLEQYF. The V gene is TRBV20-1, the J gene TRBJ2-7, with 11 bases fitting TRBD2. The CDR3 runs to 14 residues. Trimming at V came to 3 bases and at J to 7 bases, leaving 8 bases not matched to a gene. The V gene's germline CDR1 is DFQATT and CDR2 SNEGSKA (reference sequence).

This clonotype was detected ten times or more. The V gene is TRBV5-5, the J gene TRBJ1-5; 7 bases line up with TRBD1. There are 16 residues in the CDR3. The germline V gene has CDR1 SGHKS and CDR2 YYEKEE (reference sequence). Trimming at V came to 4 bases and at J to 5 bases, leaving 12 bases not matched to a gene. The CDR3 here is CASSLQGGRRDQPQHF. DNA for the CDR3: TGTGCCAGCAGCCTTCAGGGGGGACGGCGCGATCAGCCCCAGCATTTT.